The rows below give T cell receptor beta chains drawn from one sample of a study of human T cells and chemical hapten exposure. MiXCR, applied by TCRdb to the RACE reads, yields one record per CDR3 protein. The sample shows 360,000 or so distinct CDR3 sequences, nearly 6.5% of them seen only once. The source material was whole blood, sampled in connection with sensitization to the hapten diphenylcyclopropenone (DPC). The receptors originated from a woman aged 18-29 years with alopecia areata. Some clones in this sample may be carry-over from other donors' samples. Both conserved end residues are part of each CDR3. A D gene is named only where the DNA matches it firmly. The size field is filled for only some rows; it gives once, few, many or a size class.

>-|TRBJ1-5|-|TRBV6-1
TGTGCCAGCAGCTTCCCAGACACGAGCAATCAGCCCCAGCATTTT
CASSFPDTSNQPQHF
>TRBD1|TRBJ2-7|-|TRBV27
TGTGCCAGCAGTTTATCGACCCGGCAGGGGGCCTTCCTCGAGCAGTACTTC
CASSLSTRQGAFLEQYF
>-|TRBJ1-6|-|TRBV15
TGTGCCACCAGCAGAGATAGGGTCGGTTCACCCCTCCACTTT
CATSRDRVGSPLHF
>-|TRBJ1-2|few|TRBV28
TGTGCCAGCAGACTGGGACAAGTAGGTGGCTACACCTTC
CASRLGQVGGYTF
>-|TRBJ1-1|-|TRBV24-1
TGTGCCACCAGTGGAGGACAGCCGAACACTGAAGCTTTCTTT
CATSGGQPNTEAFF
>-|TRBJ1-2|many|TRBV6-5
TGTGCCAGCAGCCCCGAGGGGACTCGGGGCTACACCTTC
CASSPEGTRGYTF
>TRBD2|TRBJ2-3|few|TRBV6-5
TGTGCCAGCAGTTACAGGAGCGGGGGGAATGGAGATACGCAGTATTTT
CASSYRSGGNGDTQYF
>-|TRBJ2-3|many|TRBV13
TGTGCCAGCAGCTTAATGGGTGCAGATACGCAGTATTTT
CASSLMGADTQYF
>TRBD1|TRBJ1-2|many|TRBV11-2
TGTGCCAGCAGCTTAGACGGGACAGGCTATGGCTACACCTTC
CASSLDGTGYGYTF
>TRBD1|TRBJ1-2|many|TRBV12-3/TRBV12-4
TGTGCCAGCAGTCCCGGACAGGGGGTCAACTATGGCTACACCTTC
CASSPGQGVNYGYTF
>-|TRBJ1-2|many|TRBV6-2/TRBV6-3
TGTGCCAGCAGGCGACAGGCGGTTAACTATGGCTACACCTTC
CASRRQAVNYGYTF
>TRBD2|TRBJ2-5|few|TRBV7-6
TGTGCCAGCAGCTTATATCCTAGCGGGGGGGCTGGAACCCAGTACTTC
CASSLYPSGGAGTQYF
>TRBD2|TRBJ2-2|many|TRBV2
TGTGCCAGCACTTCGAGCGGGGAGTACACCGGGGAGCTGTTTTTT
CASTSSGEYTGELFF
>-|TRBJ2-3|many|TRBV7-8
TGTGCCAGCAGCCCCCGATCCTCGATATTAGATACGCAGTATTTT
CASSPRSSILDTQYF
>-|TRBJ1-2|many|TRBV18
TGTGCCAGCTCCCCTGACCCCGCAGGGCATAACTATGGCTACACCTTC
CASSPDPAGHNYGYTF
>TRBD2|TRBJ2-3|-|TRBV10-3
TGTGCCATCAGTGGTACTAGCGGGAACACAGATACGCAGTATTTT
CAISGTSGNTDTQYF
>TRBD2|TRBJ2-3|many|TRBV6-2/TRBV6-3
TGTGCCAGCAGTTACGATAGCGGGGATACGCAGTATTTT
CASSYDSGDTQYF
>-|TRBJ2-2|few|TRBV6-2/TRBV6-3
TGTGCCAGCAGCCAGGGCCTTAACACCGGGGAGCTGTTTTTT
CASSQGLNTGELFF
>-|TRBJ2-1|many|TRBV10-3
TGTGCCATCAGTGAGTCCCTAGCCCATGAGCAGTTCTTC
CAISESLAHEQFF
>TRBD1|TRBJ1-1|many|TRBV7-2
TGTGCCAGCAGCTTAGTCCCCGGACAGGGAACGAACACTGAAGCTTTCTTT
CASSLVPGQGTNTEAFF
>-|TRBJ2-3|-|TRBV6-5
TGTGCCAGCAGGAGGCAAGATACGCAGTATTTT
CASRRQDTQYF
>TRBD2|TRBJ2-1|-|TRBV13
TGTGCCAGCAGCTTATTAGCGGGGGGGCCGTATAATGAGCAGTTCTTC
CASSLLAGGPYNEQFF
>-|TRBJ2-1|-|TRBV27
TGTGCCAGCAGTCCGGTCGGGACTCTCAATGAGCAGTTCTTC
CASSPVGTLNEQFF
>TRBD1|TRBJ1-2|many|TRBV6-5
TGTGCCAGCAGTTACACAGGGGGCTATGGCTACACCTTC
CASSYTGGYGYTF
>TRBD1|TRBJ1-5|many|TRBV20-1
TGCAGTGCTAGAGATCTATCAGGGGGCTGGCAGAATCAGCCCCAGCATTTT
CSARDLSGGWQNQPQHF
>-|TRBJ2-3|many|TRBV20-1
TGCAGTGCTGAGGTACAGGGATCGGATACGCAGTATTTT
CSAEVQGSDTQYF
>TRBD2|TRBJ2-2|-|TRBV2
TGTGCCAGCAGTGATGTGGTAGCGGGGGACTATACCGGGGAGCTGTTTTTT
CASSDVVAGDYTGELFF
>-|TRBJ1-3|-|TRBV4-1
TGCGCCAGCAGCCAGCCCCTAAGTGACACCATATATTTT
CASSQPLSDTIYF
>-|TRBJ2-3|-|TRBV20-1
TGCAGTGCTCGGCCCGGGGGCAGCACAGATACGCAGTATTTT
CSARPGGSTDTQYF
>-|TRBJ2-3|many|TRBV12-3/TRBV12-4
TGTGCCAGCAGTTGGCTCCTCGGAGGGCGCACAGATACGCAGTATTTT
CASSWLLGGRTDTQYF
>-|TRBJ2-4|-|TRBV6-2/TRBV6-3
TGTGCCAGCAGTTACGGCGGATCTTTAGCCAAAAACATTCAGTACTTC
CASSYGGSLAKNIQYF
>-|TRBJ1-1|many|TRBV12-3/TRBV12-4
TGTGCCAGCGGAGGGACGGTGAACACTGAAGCTTTCTTT
CASGGTVNTEAFF
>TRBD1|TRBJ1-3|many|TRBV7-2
TGTGCCAGCAGCTTAGAGCCGACAGGGGGCTCTGGAAACACCATATATTTT
CASSLEPTGGSGNTIYF
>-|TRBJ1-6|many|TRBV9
TGTGCCAGCAGCGCTAGCCCCGGAGGTAATTCACCCCTCCACTTT
CASSASPGGNSPLHF
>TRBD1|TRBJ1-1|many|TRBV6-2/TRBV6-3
TGTGCCAGCAGCCAGAGGGACAGGGGGTGGACTGAAGCTTTCTTT
CASSQRDRGWTEAFF
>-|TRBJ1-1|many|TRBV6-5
TGTGCCAGCAGTTACTACCGGGACGGGGGGATGAACACTGAAGCTTTCTTT
CASSYYRDGGMNTEAFF
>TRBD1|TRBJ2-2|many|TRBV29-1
TGCAGCGTTGATAAAGGGACAGGGGGATTTAACACCGGGGAGCTGTTTTTT
CSVDKGTGGFNTGELFF
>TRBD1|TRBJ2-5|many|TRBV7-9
TGTGCCAGCAGCTCCGCCAGGGGGACGGAGACCCAGTACTTC
CASSSARGTETQYF